The clone carrying this T cell receptor beta chain was picked up a small number of times. An expansion of CD8+CD57+ cells by flow cytometry had been shown in patients chosen for sequencing. Among the patients, none had received any therapy at the time of blood sampling. These data come from a study of CD8+CD57+ T cells in acquired aplastic anemia. Genomic DNA provided the template from which TCR beta VDJ and CDR3 profiles were obtained. TCRdb passed the reads through MiXCR, listing each CDR3 protein once. Altogether a few hundred thousand distinct CDR3 sequences are present, 56% being singletons, with the ten largest covering roughly 1.3%. CDR1 and CDR2 (germline): LNHDA, SQIVND (reference sequence). The CDR3 loop spans 12 amino acids. Trimming cost V 5 bases and J 4 bases, with 7 bases left between them.

This receptor was identified in a human donor with aplastic anemia. The sample consisted of sorted CD4+, CD8+, or CD8+CD57+ T cells (not recorded which) from PBMCs. The chain recombines TRBV19 with TRBJ2-3, with TRBD2 as a possible D gene (5 bases). As DNA, the CDR3 is TGTGCCAGTAGTTTCGGGGCAGATACGCAGTATTTT. Protein: CASSFGADTQYF.